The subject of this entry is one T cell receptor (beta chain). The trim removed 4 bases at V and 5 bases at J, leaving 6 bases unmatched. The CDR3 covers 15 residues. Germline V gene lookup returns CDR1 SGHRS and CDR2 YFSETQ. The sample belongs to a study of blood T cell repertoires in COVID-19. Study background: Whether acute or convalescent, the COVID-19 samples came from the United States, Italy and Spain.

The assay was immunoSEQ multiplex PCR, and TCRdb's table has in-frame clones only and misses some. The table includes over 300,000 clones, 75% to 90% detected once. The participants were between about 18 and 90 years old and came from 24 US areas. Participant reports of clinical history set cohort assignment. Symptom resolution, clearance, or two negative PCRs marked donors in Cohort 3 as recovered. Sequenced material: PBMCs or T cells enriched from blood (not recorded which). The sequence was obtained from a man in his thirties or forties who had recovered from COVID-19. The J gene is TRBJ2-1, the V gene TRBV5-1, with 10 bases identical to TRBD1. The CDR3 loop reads CASSLSGTGDNEQFF. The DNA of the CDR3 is TGCGCCAGCAGCCTGTCCGGGACAGGGGACAATGAGCAGTTCTTC. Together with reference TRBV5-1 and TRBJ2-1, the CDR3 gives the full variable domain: KAGVTQTPRYLIKTRGQQVTLSCSPISGHRSVSWYQQTPGQGLQFLFEYFSETQRNKGNFPGRFSGRQFSNSRSEMNVSTLELGDSALYLCASSLSGTGDNEQFFGPGTRLTVL.